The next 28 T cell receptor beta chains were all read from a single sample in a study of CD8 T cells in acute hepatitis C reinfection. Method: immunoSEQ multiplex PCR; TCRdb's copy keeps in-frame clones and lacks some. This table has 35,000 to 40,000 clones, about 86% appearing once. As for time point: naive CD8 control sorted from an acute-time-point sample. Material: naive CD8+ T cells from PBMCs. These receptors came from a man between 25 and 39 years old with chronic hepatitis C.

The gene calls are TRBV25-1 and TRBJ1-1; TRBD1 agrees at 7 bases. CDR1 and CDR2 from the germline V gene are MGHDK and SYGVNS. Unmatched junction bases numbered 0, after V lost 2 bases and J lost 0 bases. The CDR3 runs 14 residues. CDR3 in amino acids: CASSEQGVNTEAFF. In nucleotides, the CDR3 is TGTGCCAGCAGTGAACAGGGGGTGAACACTGAAGCTTTCTTT.

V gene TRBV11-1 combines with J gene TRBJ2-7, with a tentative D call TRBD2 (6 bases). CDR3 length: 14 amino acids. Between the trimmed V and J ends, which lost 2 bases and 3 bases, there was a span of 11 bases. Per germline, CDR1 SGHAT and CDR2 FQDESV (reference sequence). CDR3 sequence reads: CASSLLGAGYEQYF. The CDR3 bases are TGTGCCAGCAGCTTACTGGGAGCGGGCTACGAGCAGTACTTC.

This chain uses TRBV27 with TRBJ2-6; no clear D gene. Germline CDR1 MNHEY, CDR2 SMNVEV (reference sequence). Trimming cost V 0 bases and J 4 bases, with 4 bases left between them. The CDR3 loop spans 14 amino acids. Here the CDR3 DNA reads TGTGCCAGCAGTTTATCTGTGGGGGCCAACGTCCTGACTTTC. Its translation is CASSLSVGANVLTF.

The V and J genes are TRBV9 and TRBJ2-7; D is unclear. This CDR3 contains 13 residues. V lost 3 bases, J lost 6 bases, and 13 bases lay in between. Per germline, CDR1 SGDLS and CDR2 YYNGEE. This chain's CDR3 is CASSGSPSGEQYF. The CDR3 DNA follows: TGTGCCAGCAGCGGCAGTCCGTCTGGCGAGCAGTACTTC.

The CDR3 region is CASSAVIGGLNTGELFF. Written as DNA, the CDR3 is TGTGCCAGCAGCGCTGTTATTGGGGGGTTGAACACCGGGGAGCTGTTTTTT. This chain links TRBV9 with TRBJ2-2, with a tentative D call TRBD2 (6 bases). The CDR3 has 17 residues. CDR1 is SGDLS and CDR2 is YYNGEE in the germline V gene. Trimming cost V 3 bases and J 1 base, with 16 bases left between them.

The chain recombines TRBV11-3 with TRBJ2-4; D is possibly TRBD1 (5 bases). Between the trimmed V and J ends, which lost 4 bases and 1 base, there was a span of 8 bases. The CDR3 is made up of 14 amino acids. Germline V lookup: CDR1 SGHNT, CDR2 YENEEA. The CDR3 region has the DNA TGTGCCAGCAGCTCAGGGTTCGCCAAAAACATTCAGTACTTC. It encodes CASSSGFAKNIQYF.

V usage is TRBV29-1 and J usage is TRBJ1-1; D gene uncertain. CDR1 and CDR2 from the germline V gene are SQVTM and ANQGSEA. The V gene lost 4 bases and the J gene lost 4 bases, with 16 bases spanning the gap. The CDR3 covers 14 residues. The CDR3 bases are TGCAGCGTTGGGATAGGGTCGGGAGGCACTGAAGCTTTCTTT. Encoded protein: CSVGIGSGGTEAFF.

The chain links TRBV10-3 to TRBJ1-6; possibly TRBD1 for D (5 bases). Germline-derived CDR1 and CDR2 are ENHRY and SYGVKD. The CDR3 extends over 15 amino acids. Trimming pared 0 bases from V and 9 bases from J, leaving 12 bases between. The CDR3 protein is CAISESTGVGSPLHF. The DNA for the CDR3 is TGTGCCATCAGTGAGTCTACGGGGGTAGGTTCACCCCTCCACTTT.

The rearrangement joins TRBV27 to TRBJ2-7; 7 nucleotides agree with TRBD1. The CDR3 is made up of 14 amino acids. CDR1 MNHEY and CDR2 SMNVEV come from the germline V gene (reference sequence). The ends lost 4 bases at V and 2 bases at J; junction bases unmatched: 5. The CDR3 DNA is TGTGCCAGCAGTTCGGGACAGTTTGCCTACGAGCAGTACTTC. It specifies CASSSGQFAYEQYF.

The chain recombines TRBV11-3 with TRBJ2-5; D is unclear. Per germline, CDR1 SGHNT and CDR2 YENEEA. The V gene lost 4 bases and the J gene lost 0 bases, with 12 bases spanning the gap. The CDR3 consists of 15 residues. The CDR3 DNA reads TGTGCCAGCAGCTCGAGGAGAGATCACCAAGAGACCCAGTACTTC. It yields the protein CASSSRRDHQETQYF.

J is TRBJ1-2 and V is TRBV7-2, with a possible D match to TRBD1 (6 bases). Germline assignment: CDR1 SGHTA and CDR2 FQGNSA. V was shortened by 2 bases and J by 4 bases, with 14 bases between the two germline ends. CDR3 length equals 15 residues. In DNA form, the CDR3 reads TGTGCCAGCAGCTTATGGGGCGGGGGCGGCTATGGCTACACCTTC. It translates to CASSLWGGGGYGYTF.

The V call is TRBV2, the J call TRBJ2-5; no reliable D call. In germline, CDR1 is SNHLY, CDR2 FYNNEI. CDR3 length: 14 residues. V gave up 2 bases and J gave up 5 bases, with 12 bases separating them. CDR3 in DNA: TGTGCCAGCAGTGAATCGGTTAGTGGGGAGACCCAGTACTTC. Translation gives CASSESVSGETQYF.

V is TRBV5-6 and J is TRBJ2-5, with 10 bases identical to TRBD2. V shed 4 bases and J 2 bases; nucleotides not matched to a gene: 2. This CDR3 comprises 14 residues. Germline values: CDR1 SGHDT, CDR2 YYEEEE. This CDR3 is CASSEAGGQETQYF. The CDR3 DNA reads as TGTGCCAGCAGCGAAGCGGGGGGGCAAGAGACCCAGTACTTC.

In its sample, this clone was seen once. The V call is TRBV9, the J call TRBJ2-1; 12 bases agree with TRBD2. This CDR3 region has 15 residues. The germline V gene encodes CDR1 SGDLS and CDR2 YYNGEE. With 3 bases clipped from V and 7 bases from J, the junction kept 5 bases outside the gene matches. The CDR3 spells CASSASGRAGNEQFF. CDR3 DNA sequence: TGTGCCAGCAGCGCTAGCGGGAGGGCCGGTAATGAGCAGTTCTTC.

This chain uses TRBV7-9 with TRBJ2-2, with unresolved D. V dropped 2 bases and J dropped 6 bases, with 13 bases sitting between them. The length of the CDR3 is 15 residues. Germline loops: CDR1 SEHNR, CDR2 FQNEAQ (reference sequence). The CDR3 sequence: CASSLLLKGSGELFF. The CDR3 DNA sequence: TGTGCCAGCAGCTTATTGCTGAAGGGATCCGGGGAGCTGTTTTTT. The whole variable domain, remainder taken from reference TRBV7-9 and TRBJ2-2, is DTGVSQNPRHKITKRGQNVTFRCDPISEHNRLYWYRQTLGQGPEFLTYFQNEAQLEKSRLLSDRFSAERPKGSFSTLEIQRTEQGDSAMYLCASSLLLKGSGELFFGEGSRLTVL.

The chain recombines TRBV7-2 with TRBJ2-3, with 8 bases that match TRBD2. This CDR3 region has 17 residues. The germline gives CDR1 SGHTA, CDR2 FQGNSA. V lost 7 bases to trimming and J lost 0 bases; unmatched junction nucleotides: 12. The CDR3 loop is CASTPPTGLVSTDTQYF. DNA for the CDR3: TGTGCCAGCACCCCTCCCACGGGACTAGTCAGCACAGATACGCAGTATTTT.

The CDR3 here is CSGWGTQEGDEQFF. CDR3 in DNA: TGCAGTGGATGGGGGACCCAAGAGGGAGATGAGCAGTTCTTC. The chain combines TRBV29-1 with TRBJ2-1, with D perhaps TRBD1 or TRBD2 (5 bases each). This CDR3 contains 14 residues. Looked up from germline, CDR1 is SQVTM and CDR2 is ANQGSEA.

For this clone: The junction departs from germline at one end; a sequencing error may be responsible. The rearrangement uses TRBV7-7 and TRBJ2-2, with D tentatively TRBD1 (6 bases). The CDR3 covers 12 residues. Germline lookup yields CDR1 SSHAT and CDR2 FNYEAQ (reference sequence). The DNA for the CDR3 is TGTGCTAGCAGTCTACAGGGTTCTGAGCTGTTTTTT. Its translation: CASSLQGSELFF.

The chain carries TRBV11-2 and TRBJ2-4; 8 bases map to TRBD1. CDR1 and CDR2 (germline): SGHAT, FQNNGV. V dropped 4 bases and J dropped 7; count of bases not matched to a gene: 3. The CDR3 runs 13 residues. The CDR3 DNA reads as TGTGCCAGCAGCTCCGGACAGGGCAACATTCAGTACTTC. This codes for CASSSGQGNIQYF.

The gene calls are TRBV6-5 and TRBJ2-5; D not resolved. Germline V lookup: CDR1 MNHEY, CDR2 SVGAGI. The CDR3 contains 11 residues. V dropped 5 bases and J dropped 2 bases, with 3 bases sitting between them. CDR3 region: CASSKQETQYF. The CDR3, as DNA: TGTGCCAGCAGTAAACAAGAGACCCAGTACTTC.

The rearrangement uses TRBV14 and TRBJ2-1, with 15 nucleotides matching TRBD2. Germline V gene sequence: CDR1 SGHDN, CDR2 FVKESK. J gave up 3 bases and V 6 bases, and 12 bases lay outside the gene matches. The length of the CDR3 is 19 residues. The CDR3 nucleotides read TGTGCCAGCAGATTCCCGGGACTAGCGGGAGGCCTATTCTACAATGAGCAGTTCTTC. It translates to CASRFPGLAGGLFYNEQFF.

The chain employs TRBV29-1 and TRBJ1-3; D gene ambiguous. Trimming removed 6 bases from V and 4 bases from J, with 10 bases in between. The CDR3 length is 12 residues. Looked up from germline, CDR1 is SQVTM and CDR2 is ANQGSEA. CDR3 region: CSVQSPGNTIYF. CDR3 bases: TGCAGCGTGCAGTCCCCCGGAAACACCATATATTTT.

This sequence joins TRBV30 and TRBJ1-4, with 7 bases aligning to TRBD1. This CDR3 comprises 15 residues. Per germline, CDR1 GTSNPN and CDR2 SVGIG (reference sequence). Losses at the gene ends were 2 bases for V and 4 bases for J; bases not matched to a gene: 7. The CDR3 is CAWSYLGQRNEKLFF. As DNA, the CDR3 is TGTGCCTGGAGTTATTTGGGACAGCGTAATGAAAAACTGTTTTTT.

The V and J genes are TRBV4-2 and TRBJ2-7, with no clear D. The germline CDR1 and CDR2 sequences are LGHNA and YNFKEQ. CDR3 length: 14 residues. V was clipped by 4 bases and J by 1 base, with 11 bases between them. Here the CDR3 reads CASSPITNSYEQYF. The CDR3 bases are TGTGCCAGCAGCCCAATTACGAATTCCTACGAGCAGTACTTC.

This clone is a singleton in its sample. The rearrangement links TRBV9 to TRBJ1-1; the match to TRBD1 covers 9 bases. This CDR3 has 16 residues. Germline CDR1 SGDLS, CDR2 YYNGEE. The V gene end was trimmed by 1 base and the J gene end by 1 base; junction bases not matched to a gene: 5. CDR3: CASSVSQGAPNTEAFF. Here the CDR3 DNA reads TGTGCCAGCAGCGTATCACAGGGGGCCCCGAACACTGAAGCTTTCTTT.

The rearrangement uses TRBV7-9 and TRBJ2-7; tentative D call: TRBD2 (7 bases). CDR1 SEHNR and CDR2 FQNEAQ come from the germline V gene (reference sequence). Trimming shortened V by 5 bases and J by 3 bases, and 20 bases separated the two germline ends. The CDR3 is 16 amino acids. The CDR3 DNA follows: TGTGCCAGCAGCCTCGCCGGGGCGGGGGCGGTCTACGAGCAGTACTTC. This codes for CASSLAGAGAVYEQYF.

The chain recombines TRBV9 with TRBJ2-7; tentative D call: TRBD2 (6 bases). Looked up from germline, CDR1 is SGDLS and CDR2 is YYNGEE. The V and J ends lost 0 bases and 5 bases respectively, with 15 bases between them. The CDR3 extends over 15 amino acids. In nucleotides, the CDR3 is TGTGCCAGCAGCGTAGGTACGGGAGAGTTTAACGAGCAGTACTTC. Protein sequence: CASSVGTGEFNEQYF.

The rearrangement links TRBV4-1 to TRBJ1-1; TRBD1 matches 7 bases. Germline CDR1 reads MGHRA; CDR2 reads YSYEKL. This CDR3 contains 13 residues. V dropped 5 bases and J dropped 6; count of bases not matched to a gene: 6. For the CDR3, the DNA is TGCGCCAGCAGCGAGGACAGGTTAGCTGAAGCTTTCTTT. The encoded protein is CASSEDRLAEAFF.